This T cell receptor beta chain was documented in a study of cytomegalovirus exposure and HLA in healthy donors. CDR3 length equals 14 residues. Germline V gene data show CDR1 as MDHEN and CDR2 as SYDVKM. Trimming cost V 4 bases and J 2 bases; bases outside gene matches: 4. This clone was observed a single time. PCR involved 60 Vbeta and 13 Jbeta primers. Sequencing was performed with immunoSEQ multiplex PCR; in TCRdb, only in-frame clones are kept and a portion is missing. The table includes about 130,000 clones, around 80% detected once. Specimen: PBMCs. The chain carries TRBV28 and TRBJ1-2; 7 nucleotides agree with TRBD1. The TCR comes from a woman aged 40 to 49 in good health and CMV-seronegative. CDR3 coding DNA: TGTGCCAGCAGTTCCGGGACAGAGAACTATGGCTACACCTTC. Translated: CASSSGTENYGYTF.